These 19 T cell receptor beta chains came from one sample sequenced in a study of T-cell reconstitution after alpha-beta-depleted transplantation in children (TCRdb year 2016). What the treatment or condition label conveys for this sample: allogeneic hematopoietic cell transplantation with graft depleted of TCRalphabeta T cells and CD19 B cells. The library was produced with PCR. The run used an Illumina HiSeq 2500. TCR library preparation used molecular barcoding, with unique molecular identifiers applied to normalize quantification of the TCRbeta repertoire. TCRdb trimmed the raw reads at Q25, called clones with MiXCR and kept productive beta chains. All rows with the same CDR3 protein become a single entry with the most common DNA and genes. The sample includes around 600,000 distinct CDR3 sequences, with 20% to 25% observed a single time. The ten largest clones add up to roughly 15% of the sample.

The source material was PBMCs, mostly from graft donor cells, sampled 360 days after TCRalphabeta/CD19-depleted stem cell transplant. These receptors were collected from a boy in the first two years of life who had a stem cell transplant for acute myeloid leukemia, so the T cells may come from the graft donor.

CDR3 residues: CSALRLAISTDTQYF. In DNA, the CDR3 is TGCAGTGCTTTGAGACTAGCGATTAGCACAGATACGCAGTATTTT. The chain links TRBV20-1 to TRBJ2-3, with 8 bases lining up with TRBD2. CDR1 DFQATT and CDR2 SNEGSKA come from the germline V gene (reference sequence). This CDR3 contains 15 residues. V lost 5 bases and J lost 0; bases outside the gene matches: 7.

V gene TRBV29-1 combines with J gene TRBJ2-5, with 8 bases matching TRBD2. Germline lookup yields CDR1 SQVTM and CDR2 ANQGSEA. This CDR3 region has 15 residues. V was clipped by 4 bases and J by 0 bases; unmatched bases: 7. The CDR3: CSVVPLLADQETQYF. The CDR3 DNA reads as TGCAGCGTTGTTCCCCTACTAGCGGACCAAGAGACCCAGTACTTC. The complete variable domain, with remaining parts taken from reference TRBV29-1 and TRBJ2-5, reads SAVISQKPSRDICQRGTSLTIQCQVDSQVTMMFWYRQQPGQSLTLIATANQGSEATYESGFVIDKFPISRPNLTFSTLTVSNMSPEDSSIYLCSVVPLLADQETQYFGPGTRLLVL.

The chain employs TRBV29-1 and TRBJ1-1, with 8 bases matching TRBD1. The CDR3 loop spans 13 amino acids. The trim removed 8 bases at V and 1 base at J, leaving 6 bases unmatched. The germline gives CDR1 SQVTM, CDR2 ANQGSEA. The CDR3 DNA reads TGCAGCACCTGGGACAGGACGAACACTGAAGCTTTCTTT. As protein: CSTWDRTNTEAFF.

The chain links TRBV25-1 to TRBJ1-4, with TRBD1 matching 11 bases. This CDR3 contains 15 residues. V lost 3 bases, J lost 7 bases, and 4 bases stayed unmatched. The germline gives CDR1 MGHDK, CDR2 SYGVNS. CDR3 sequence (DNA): TGTGCCAGCAGTGACCGGACAGGGGGCCCTGAAAAACTGTTTTTT. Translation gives CASSDRTGGPEKLFF. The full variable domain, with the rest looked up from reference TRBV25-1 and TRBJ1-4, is EADIYQTPRYLVIGTGKKITLECSQTMGHDKMYWYQQDPGMELHLIHYSYGVNSTEKGDLSSESTVSRIRTEHFPLTLESARPSHTSQYLCASSDRTGGPEKLFFGSGTQLSVL.

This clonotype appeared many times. The CDR3: CASSRHVRGVSGANVLTF. The CDR3, as DNA: TGTGCCAGCAGCAGACATGTCCGTGGAGTCTCTGGGGCCAACGTCCTGACTTTC. The V and J genes are TRBV21-1 and TRBJ2-6; the D call of TRBD1 is as the table states it, not checked on the DNA. TRBV21-1 is a listed pseudogene. This CDR3 comprises 18 residues.

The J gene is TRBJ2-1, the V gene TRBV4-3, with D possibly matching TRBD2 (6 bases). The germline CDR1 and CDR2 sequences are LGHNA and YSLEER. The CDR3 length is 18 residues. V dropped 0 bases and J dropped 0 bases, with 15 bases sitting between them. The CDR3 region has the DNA TGCGCCAGCAGCCAAGATGGGGAAGGCGGGAACTCCTACAATGAGCAGTTCTTC. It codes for CASSQDGEGGNSYNEQFF.

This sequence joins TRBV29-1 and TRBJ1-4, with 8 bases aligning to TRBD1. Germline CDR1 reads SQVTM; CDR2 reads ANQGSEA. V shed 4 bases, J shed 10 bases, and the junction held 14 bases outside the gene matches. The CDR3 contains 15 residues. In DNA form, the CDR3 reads TGCAGCGTTGGAGACTCCGGACAGGGTTTGGGAAAACTGTTTTTT. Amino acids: CSVGDSGQGLGKLFF.

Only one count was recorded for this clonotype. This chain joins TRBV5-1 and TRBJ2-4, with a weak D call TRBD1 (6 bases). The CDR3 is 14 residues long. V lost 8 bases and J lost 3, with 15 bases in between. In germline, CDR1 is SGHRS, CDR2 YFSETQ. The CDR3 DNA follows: TGCGCCAGGGGACATGCCTTAGTCAAAAACATTCAGTACTTC. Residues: CARGHALVKNIQYF.

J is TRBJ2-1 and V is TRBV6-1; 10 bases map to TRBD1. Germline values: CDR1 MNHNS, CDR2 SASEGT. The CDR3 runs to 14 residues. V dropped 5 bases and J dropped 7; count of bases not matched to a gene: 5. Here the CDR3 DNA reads TGTGCCAGCAGTCGACAGGGGGCAAGGAATGAGCAGTTCTTC. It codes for CASSRQGARNEQFF.

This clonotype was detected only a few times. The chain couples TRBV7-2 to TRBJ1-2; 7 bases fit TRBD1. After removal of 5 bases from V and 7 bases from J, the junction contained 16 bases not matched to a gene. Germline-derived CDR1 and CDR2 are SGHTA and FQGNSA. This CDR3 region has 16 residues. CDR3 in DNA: TGTGCCAGCAGCACCGATCGCGTCAGTAGGGGGCCTGGCTACACCTTC. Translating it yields CASSTDRVSRGPGYTF.

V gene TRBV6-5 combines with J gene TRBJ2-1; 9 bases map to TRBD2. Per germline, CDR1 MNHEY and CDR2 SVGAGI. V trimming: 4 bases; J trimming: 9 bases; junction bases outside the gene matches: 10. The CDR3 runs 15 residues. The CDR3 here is CASSSAGGQGIEQFF. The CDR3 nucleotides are TGTGCCAGCAGTTCTGCGGGGGGGCAGGGCATTGAGCAGTTCTTC.

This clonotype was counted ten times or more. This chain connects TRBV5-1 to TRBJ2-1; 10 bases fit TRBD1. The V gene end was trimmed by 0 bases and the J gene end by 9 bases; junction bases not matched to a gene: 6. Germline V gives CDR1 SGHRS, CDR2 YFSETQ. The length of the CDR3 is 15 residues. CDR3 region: CASSLADDRGPEQFF. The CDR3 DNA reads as TGCGCCAGCAGCTTGGCGGACGACAGGGGGCCTGAGCAGTTCTTC.

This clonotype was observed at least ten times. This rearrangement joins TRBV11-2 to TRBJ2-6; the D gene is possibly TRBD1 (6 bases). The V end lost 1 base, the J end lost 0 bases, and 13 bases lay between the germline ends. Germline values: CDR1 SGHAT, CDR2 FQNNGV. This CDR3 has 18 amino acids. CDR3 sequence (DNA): TGTGCCAGCAGCTTAGTAGGCCAGGGGAGCTCTGGGGCCAACGTCCTGACTTTC. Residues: CASSLVGQGSSGANVLTF.

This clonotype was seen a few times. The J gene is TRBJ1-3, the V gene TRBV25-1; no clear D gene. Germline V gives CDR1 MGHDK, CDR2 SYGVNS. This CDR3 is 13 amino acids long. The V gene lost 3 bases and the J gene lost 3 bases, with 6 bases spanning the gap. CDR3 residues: CASSDGLGNTIYF. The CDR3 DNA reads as TGTGCCAGCAGTGACGGGCTTGGAAACACCATATATTTT.

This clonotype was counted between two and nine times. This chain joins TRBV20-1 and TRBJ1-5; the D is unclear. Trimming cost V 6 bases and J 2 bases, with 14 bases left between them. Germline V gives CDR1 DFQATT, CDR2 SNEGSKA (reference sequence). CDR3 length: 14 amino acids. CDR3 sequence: CSAKNVAGNQPQHF. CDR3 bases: TGCAGTGCCAAGAATGTAGCTGGCAATCAGCCCCAGCATTTT.

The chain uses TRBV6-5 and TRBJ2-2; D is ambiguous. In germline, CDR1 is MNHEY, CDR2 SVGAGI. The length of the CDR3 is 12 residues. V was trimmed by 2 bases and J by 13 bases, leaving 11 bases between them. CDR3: CASSYPGFGLFF. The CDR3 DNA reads TGTGCCAGCAGTTACCCGGGTTTTGGGCTGTTTTTT.

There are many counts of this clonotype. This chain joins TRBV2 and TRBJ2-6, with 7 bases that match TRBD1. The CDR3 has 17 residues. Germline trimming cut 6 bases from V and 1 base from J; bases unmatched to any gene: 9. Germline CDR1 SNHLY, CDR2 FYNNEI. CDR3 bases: TGTGCCAGCAGATCCGGGACAGTCGAATCTGGGGCCAACGTCCTGACTTTC. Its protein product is CASRSGTVESGANVLTF.

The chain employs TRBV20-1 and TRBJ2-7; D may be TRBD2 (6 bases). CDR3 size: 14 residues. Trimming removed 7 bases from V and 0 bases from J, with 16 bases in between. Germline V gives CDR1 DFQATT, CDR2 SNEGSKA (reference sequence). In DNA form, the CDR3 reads TGCAGTGTCTCCTCGGGACTTACCTCCTACGAGCAGTACGTC. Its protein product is CSVSSGLTSYEQYV.

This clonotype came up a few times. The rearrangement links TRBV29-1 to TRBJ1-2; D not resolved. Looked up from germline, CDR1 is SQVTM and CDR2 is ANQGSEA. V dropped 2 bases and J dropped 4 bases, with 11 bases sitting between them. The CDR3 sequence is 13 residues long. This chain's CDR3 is CSVEPGIVYGYTF. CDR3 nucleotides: TGCAGCGTTGAACCGGGTATAGTCTATGGCTACACCTTC.